The clone carrying this T cell receptor (beta chain) has a handful of counts. Antigen unknown. The V end was cut by 1 base, the J end by 7 bases, with 14 bases between. There are 14 residues in the CDR3. Germline loops: CDR1 DFQATT, CDR2 SNEGSKA (reference sequence). This entry is derived from a study of CD8+CD57+ T cells in acquired aplastic anemia. For the study at large: Mean yield of DNA from sorted CD4+ and CD8+ cells was 2.5 to 4 ug. Points from the study as a whole: The same twenty-nine CD8+ CDR3 sequences occurred in patients and in controls.

The template for TCR beta VDJ and CDR3 sequence profiling was genomic DNA. MiXCR, run by TCRdb on the reads, gives a single entry per CDR3 protein. The data show about 210,000 distinct CDR3 sequences, with 61% seen just once and over 25% held by the top ten. The clonotype was recovered from a human donor in good health. The chain uses TRBV20-1 and TRBJ2-1, with D unclear. The specimen sequenced was sorted CD4+, CD8+, or CD8+CD57+ T cells (not recorded which) from PBMCs. The CDR3 DNA is TGCAGTGCTAGAGGATGGCGGCCGGGTAATGAGCAGTTCTTC. Its protein is CSARGWRPGNEQFF.